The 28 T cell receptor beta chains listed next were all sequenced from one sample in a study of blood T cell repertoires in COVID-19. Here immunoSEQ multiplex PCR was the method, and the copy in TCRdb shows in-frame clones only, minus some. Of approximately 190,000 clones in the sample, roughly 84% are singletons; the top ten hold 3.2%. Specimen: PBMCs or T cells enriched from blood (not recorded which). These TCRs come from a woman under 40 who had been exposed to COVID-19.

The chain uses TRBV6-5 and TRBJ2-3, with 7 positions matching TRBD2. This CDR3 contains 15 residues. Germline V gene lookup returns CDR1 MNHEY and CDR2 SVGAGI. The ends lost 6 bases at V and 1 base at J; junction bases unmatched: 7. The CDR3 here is CASSLQAGGTDTQYF. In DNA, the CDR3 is TGTGCCAGCAGCCTACAGGCGGGGGGCACAGATACGCAGTATTTT.

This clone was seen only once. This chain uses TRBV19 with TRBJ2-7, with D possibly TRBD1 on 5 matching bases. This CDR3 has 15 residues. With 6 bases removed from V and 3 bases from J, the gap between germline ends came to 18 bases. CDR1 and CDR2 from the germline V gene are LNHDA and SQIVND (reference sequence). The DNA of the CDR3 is TGTGCCAGTAGCCCACAAGACCTGGGGCGCTACGAGCAGTACTTC. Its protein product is CASSPQDLGRYEQYF.

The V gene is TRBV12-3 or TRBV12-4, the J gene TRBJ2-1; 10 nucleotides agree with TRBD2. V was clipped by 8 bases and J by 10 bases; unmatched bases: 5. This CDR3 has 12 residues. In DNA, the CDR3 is TGTGCCAGCCTACTAGCGGGGAGGGAGCAGTTCTTC. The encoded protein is CASLLAGREQFF.

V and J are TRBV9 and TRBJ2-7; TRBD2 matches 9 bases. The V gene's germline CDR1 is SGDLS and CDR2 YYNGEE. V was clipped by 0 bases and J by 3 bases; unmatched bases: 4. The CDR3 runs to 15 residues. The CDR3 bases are TGTGCCAGCAGCGTAGAAAGCGGGGGGTACTACGAGCAGTACTTC. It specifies CASSVESGGYYEQYF. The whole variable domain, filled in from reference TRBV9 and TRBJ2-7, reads DSGVTQTPKHLITATGQRVTLRCSPRSGDLSVYWYQQSLDQGLQFLIQYYNGEERAKGNILERFSAQQFPDLHSELNLSSLELGDSALYFCASSVESGGYYEQYFGPGTRLTVT.

Written as DNA, the CDR3 is TGTGCCAGCAGCGTAGGCAGCGGGGGGGGACAGGATACGCAGTATTTT. This encodes CASSVGSGGGQDTQYF. The V call is TRBV9, the J call TRBJ2-3; 10 nucleotides match TRBD2. This CDR3 spans 16 amino acids. Germline assignment: CDR1 SGDLS and CDR2 YYNGEE. V was clipped by 0 bases and J by 6 bases; unmatched bases: 7.

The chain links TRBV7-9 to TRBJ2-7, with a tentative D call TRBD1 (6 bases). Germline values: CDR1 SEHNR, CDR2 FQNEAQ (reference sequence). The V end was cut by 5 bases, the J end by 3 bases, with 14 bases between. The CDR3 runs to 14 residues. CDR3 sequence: CASSTQGFSYEQYF. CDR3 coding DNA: TGTGCCAGCAGCACGCAGGGGTTTAGCTACGAGCAGTACTTC.

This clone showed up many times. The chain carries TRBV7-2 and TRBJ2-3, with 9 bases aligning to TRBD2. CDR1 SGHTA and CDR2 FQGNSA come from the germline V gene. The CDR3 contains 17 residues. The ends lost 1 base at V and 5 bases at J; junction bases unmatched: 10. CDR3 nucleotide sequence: TGTGCCAGCAGCTTAGGATGGGGCGGGGGGGCAGAAGATACGCAGTATTTT. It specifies CASSLGWGGGAEDTQYF.

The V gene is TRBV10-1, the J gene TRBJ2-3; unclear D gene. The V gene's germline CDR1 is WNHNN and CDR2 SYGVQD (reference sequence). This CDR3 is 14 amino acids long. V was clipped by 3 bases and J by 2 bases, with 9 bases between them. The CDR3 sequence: CASSDARITDTQYF. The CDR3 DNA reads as TGCGCCAGCAGTGATGCTAGAATCACAGATACGCAGTATTTT.

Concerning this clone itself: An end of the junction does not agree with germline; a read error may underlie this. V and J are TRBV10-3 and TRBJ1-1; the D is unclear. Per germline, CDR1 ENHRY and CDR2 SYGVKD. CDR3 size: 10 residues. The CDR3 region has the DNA TGTGCCATCAGGGCGGTGCCCCATGTTTTT. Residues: CAIRAVPHVF.

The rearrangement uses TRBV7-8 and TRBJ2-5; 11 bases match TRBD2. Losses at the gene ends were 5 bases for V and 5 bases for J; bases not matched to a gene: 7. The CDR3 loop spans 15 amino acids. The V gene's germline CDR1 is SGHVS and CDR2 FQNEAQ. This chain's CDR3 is CASSPRLAGRETQYF. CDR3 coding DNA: TGTGCCAGCAGCCCCAGACTAGCGGGGAGGGAGACCCAGTACTTC.

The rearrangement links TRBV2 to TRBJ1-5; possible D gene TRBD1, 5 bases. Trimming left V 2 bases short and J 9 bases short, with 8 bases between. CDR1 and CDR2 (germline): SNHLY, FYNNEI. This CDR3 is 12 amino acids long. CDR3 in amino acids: CASSERRGPQHF. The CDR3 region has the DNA TGTGCCAGCAGTGAACGTAGGGGGCCCCAGCATTTT.

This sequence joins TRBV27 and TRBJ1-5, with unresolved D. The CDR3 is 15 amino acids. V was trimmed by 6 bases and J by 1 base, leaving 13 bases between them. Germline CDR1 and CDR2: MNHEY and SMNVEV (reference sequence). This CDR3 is CASSLIGESNQPQHF. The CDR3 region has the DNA TGTGCCAGCAGCCTAATAGGAGAGAGCAATCAGCCCCAGCATTTT.

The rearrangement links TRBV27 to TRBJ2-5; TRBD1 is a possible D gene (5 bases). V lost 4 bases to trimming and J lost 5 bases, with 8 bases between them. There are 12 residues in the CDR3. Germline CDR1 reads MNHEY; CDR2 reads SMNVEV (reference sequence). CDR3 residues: CASSSGSETQYF. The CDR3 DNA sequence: TGTGCCAGCAGTTCAGGGTCGGAGACCCAGTACTTC.

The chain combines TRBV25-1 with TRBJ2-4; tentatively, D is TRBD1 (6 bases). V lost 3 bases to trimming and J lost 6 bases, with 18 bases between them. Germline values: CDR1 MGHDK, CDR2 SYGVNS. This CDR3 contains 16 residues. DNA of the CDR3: TGTGCCAGCAGTGATTGGGCCAGGGGCCTAGGAAACATTCAGTACTTC. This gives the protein CASSDWARGLGNIQYF.

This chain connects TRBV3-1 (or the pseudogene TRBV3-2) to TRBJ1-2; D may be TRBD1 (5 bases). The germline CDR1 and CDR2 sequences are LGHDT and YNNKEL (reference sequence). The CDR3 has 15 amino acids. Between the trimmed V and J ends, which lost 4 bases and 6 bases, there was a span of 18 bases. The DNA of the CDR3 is TGTGCCAGCAGCCGAGAAGGTGGGGGGGAAAATGGCTACACCTTC. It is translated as CASSREGGGENGYTF.

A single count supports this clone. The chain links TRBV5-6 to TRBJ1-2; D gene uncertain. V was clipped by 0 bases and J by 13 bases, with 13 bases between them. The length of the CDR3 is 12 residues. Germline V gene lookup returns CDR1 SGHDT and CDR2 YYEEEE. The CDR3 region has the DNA TGTGCCAGCAGCTTGGACAGCCGCCTAACCACCTTC. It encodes CASSLDSRLTTF.

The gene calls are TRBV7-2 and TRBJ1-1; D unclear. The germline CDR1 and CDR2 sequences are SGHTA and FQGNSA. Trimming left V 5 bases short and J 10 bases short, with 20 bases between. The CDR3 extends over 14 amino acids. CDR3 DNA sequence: TGTGCCAGCAGCCTAGATCAGGCTCCCATCGCAGCTTTCTTT. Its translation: CASSLDQAPIAAFF.

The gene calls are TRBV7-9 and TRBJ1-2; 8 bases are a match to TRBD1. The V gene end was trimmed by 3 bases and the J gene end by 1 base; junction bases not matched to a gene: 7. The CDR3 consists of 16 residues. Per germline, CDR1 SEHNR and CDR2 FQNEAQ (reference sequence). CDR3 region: CASSLGQAEVNYGYTF. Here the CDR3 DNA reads TGTGCCAGCAGCTTGGGACAGGCCGAAGTTAACTATGGCTACACCTTC.

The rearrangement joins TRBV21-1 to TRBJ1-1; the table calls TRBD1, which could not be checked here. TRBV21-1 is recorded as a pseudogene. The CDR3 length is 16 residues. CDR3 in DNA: TGTGCCAGCAGCAAAGACGGAGGCAGGGGGGCCACTGAAGCTTTCTTT. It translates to CASSKDGGRGATEAFF.

The CDR3 coding sequence is TGCGCCAGCAGCTTGGAGGGGGACACCTACGAGCAGTACTTC. It specifies CASSLEGDTYEQYF. This sequence joins TRBV5-1 and TRBJ2-7; a possible D gene is TRBD1 (6 bases). V lost 0 bases to trimming and J lost 2 bases, with 9 bases between them. Germline values: CDR1 SGHRS, CDR2 YFSETQ. The CDR3 consists of 14 residues.

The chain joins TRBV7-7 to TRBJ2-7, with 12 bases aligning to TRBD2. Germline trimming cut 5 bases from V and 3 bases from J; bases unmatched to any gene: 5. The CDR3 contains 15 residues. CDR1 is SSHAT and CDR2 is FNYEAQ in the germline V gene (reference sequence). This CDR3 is CASSILAGGGYEQYF. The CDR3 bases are TGTGCCAGCAGCATACTAGCGGGGGGCGGCTACGAGCAGTACTTC.

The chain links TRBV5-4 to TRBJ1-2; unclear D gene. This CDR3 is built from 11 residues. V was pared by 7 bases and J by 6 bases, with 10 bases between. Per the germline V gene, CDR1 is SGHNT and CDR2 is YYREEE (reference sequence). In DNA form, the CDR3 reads TGTGCCAGCCCTGAAAGCGATGGCTACACCTTC. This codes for CASPESDGYTF.

CDR3 region: CASSRDDNSGGPRETQYF. DNA of the CDR3: TGCGCCAGCAGCCGAGACGATAATAGCGGGGGGCCCCGGGAGACCCAGTACTTC. V is TRBV4-1 and J is TRBJ2-5; 10 bases match TRBD2. Unmatched junction bases numbered 16, after V lost 4 bases and J lost 5 bases. CDR1 is MGHRA and CDR2 is YSYEKL in the germline V gene. CDR3 size: 18 residues.

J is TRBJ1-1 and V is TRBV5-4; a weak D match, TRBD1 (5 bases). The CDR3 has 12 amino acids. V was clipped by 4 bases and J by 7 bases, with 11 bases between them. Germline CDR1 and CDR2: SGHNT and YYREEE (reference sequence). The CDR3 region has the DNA TGTGCCAGCAGCCCAAGACAGAATGAAGCTTTCTTT. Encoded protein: CASSPRQNEAFF.

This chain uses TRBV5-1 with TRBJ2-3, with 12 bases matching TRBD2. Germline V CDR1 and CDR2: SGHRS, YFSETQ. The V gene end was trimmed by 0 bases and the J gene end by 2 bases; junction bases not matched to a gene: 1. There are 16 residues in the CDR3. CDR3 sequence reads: CASSLGLAGATDTQYF. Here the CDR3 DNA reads TGCGCCAGCAGCTTGGGACTAGCGGGGGCCACAGATACGCAGTATTTT.

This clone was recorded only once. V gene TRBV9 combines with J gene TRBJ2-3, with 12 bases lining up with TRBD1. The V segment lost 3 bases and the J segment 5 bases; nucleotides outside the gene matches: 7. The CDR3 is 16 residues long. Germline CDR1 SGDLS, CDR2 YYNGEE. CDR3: CASSARGQGAVDTQYF. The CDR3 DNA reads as TGTGCCAGCAGCGCGAGGGGACAGGGGGCTGTAGATACGCAGTATTTT. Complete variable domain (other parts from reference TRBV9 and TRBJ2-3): DSGVTQTPKHLITATGQRVTLRCSPRSGDLSVYWYQQSLDQGLQFLIQYYNGEERAKGNILERFSAQQFPDLHSELNLSSLELGDSALYFCASSARGQGAVDTQYFGPGTRLTVL.

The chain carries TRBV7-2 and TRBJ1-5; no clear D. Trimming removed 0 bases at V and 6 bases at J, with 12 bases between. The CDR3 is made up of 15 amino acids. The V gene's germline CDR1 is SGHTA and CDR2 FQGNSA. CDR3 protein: CASSLAVAGGQPQHF. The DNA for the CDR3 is TGTGCCAGCAGCTTAGCAGTGGCCGGAGGTCAGCCCCAGCATTTT.

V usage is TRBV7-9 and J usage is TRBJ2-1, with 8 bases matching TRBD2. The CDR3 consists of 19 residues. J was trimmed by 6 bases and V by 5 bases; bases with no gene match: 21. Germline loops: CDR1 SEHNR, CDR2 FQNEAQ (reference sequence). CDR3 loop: CASSHPGESGGEGGNEQFF. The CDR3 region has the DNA TGTGCCAGCAGCCACCCTGGGGAGAGCGGGGGAGAGGGTGGCAATGAGCAGTTCTTC.